This TCR beta chain emerged from a study of technical replicates of blood from several donors. Trimming removed 4 bases from V and 4 bases from J, with 11 bases in between. The length of the CDR3 is 13 residues. In germline, CDR1 is GTSNPN, CDR2 SVGIG (reference sequence). TCRdb's table, derived via immunoSEQ multiplex PCR, lists solely in-frame clones and lacks some. The sample lists under 85,000 clones, about 90% occurring once. What was sequenced was T cells isolated from PBMCs. The TCR comes from a human donor in good health. The chain links TRBV30 to TRBJ1-3; D perhaps matches TRBD1 (6 bases). DNA for the CDR3: TGTGCCTGGAACCAGGGGTTAGGAAACACCATATATTTT. Translated, it gives CAWNQGLGNTIYF.